The 23 T cell receptor beta chains below all came from one sample that was sequenced in a study of PD-1 blockade in classical Hodgkin lymphoma. Produced via immunoSEQ multiplex PCR; TCRdb's table is partial and in-frame only. The sample lists around 30,000 clones, roughly 82% seen once, with approximately 35% in the top ten. Following autologous stem cell transplantation, relapse occurred in every patient, and exposure to brentuximab vedotin varied. This material consisted of peripheral blood mononuclear cells (PBMCs), taken at baseline. The source is a human donor with classical Hodgkin lymphoma.

The chain has TRBV5-3 and TRBJ1-4; 7 positions match TRBD1. TRBV5-3 is reported as an ORF; its role is uncertain. Trimming took 8 bases from V and 3 from J; bases not matched to a gene: 7. The CDR3 is 14 amino acids. In nucleotides, the CDR3 is TGTGCCAGCAGCGTCAGGGGGTCTAATGAAAAACTGTTTTTT. Its protein is CASSVRGSNEKLFF.

The rearrangement uses TRBV6-5 and TRBJ1-2; D possibly corresponds to TRBD1 (5 bases). The CDR3 runs to 13 residues. Germline CDR1 MNHEY, CDR2 SVGAGI. Trimming cost V 2 bases and J 8 bases, with 12 bases left between them. CDR3: CASSYRGRDGYTF. CDR3 coding DNA: TGTGCCAGCAGTTACCGAGGGAGGGACGGCTACACCTTC.

This clone is a singleton in its sample. The J gene is TRBJ1-1, the V gene TRBV9; 9 bases are shared with TRBD1. Germline CDR1 is SGDLS and CDR2 is YYNGEE. Germline trimming cut 0 bases from V and 1 base from J; bases unmatched to any gene: 10. The CDR3 has 18 residues. CDR3 in amino acids: CASSVATGTGFGNTEAFF. Here the CDR3 DNA reads TGTGCCAGCAGCGTAGCTACCGGGACAGGGTTTGGGAACACTGAAGCTTTCTTT.

This sequence joins TRBV6-1 and TRBJ1-2, with D uncertain. V lost 0 bases, J lost 0 bases, and 26 bases lay in between. This CDR3 contains 21 residues. Germline CDR1 reads MNHNS; CDR2 reads SASEGT. The CDR3 spells CASSEAVQHPPPGSTNYGYTF. CDR3 in DNA: TGTGCCAGCAGTGAAGCGGTACAACATCCCCCCCCCGGTAGCACTAACTATGGCTACACCTTC.

The V and J genes are TRBV5-1 and TRBJ2-3, with a weak D call TRBD1 (6 bases). With 4 bases removed from V and 7 bases from J, the gap between germline ends came to 19 bases. The CDR3 extends over 15 amino acids. In germline, CDR1 is SGHRS, CDR2 YFSETQ. In DNA, the CDR3 is TGCGCCAGCAGCGATCGGGACAAGTCAGTATATACGCAGTATTTT. This translates into CASSDRDKSVYTQYF.

The count of this clone is one. The genes are TRBV11-1 and TRBJ2-7, with D possibly TRBD1 on 6 matching bases. The CDR3 sequence is 14 residues long. Trimming took 4 bases from V and 0 from J, leaving 10 bases between them. Germline CDR1 SGHAT, CDR2 FQDESV (reference sequence). CDR3 sequence reads: CASSSDRSSYEQYF. In DNA form, the CDR3 reads TGTGCCAGCAGCTCCGACAGGAGCTCCTACGAGCAGTACTTC.

This chain uses TRBV13 with TRBJ2-7, with 12 bases aligning to TRBD2. CDR1 is PRHDT and CDR2 is FYEKMQ in the germline V gene (reference sequence). The J segment lost 0 bases and the V segment lost 5 bases, leaving 8 bases of the junction unmatched. This CDR3 has 17 residues. CDR3 coding DNA: TGTGCCAGCAGCCCAGGCACTAGCGGGGGGAGCTCCTACGAGCAGTACTTC. This encodes CASSPGTSGGSSYEQYF.

The chain uses TRBV18 and TRBJ1-6; 10 nucleotides align to TRBD1. V trimming: 6 bases; J trimming: 5 bases; junction bases outside the gene matches: 4. Germline CDR1 KGHSH, CDR2 LQKENI. This CDR3 has 15 residues. CDR3 nucleotide sequence: TGTGCCAGCTCCCCCGGGACAGGGGATAATTCACCCCTCCACTTT. Translated, it gives CASSPGTGDNSPLHF.

This chain joins TRBV5-1 and TRBJ1-2; D remains unclear. This CDR3 region has 12 residues. V lost 7 bases to trimming and J lost 0 bases, with 7 bases between them. The germline CDR1 and CDR2 sequences are SGHRS and YFSETQ. The CDR3 loop is CASSGTNYGYTF. DNA for the CDR3: TGCGCCAGCTCTGGAACTAACTATGGCTACACCTTC.

V gene TRBV18 combines with J gene TRBJ2-5; tentatively, D is TRBD1 (6 bases). V dropped 4 bases and J dropped 1 base, with 7 bases sitting between them. The CDR3 has 13 amino acids. The germline V gene has CDR1 KGHSH and CDR2 LQKENI. CDR3 sequence (DNA): TGTGCCAGCTCACGGGACACCCAAGAGACCCAGTACTTC. Translated, it gives CASSRDTQETQYF.

The chain employs TRBV28 and TRBJ2-1, with 11 bases matching TRBD1. Trimming at V came to 6 bases and at J to 3 bases, leaving 7 bases not matched to a gene. The CDR3 totals 16 residues. The germline gives CDR1 MDHEN, CDR2 SYDVKM. The CDR3 loop reads CASSTLGTGGYNEQFF. The CDR3, as DNA: TGTGCCAGCAGCACGCTCGGGACAGGGGGCTACAATGAGCAGTTCTTC.

V and J are TRBV7-2 and TRBJ2-3; D not resolved. Per the germline V gene, CDR1 is SGHTA and CDR2 is FQGNSA. The V and J ends lost 5 bases and 6 bases respectively, with 21 bases between them. CDR3 size: 16 residues. For the CDR3, the DNA is TGTGCCAGCAGCCCCCGCCTAGGCCAAGGCCGGGATACGCAGTATTTT. This translates into CASSPRLGQGRDTQYF.

J is TRBJ2-5 and V is TRBV10-1, with 8 bases that match TRBD1. The CDR3 has 24 residues. V shed 4 bases, J shed 1 base, and the junction held 32 bases outside the gene matches. The germline V gene encodes CDR1 WNHNN and CDR2 SYGVQD (reference sequence). The CDR3 protein is CASSARFRGLEPRRWSTFQETQYF. The DNA of the CDR3 is TGCGCCAGCAGTGCACGATTCAGGGGGCTTGAGCCTCGAAGGTGGTCCACTTTCCAAGAGACCCAGTACTTC.

The chain carries TRBV27 and TRBJ2-5; 7 bases line up with TRBD2. This CDR3 contains 15 residues. V gave up 5 bases and J gave up 5 bases; unmatched junction bases: 11. Germline values: CDR1 MNHEY, CDR2 SMNVEV (reference sequence). The CDR3: CASSPRLATGETQYF. CDR3 nucleotide sequence: TGTGCCAGCAGTCCACGACTAGCCACTGGGGAGACCCAGTACTTC.

The rearrangement links TRBV7-9 to TRBJ1-6; TRBD1 is a possible D gene (5 bases). The CDR3 contains 13 residues. The ends were cut back, 1 base at V and 14 bases at J, with 12 bases in the middle. Germline V gene data show CDR1 as SEHNR and CDR2 as FQNEAQ (reference sequence). The CDR3 bases are TGTGCCAGCAGCTTAGGTGACCCGGGGGCCCTCCACTTT. This codes for CASSLGDPGALHF.

The chain employs TRBV2 and TRBJ2-7; D call uncertain. In germline, CDR1 is SNHLY, CDR2 FYNNEI. V lost 6 bases, J lost 0 bases, and 3 bases lay in between. This CDR3 contains 11 residues. Here the CDR3 DNA reads TGTGCCAGCAGCCACTCCTACGAGCAGTACTTC. Translated, it gives CASSHSYEQYF.

This CDR3 is CASSPPGGGNYGYTF. CDR3 coding DNA: TGTGCCAGCAGCCCCCCGGGGGGGGGTAACTATGGCTACACCTTC. This sequence joins TRBV4-2 and TRBJ1-2; TRBD1 might be the D (5 bases). Deletions cut 4 bases from V and 1 base from J, with 13 bases between. This CDR3 is built from 15 residues. Germline loops: CDR1 LGHNA, CDR2 YNFKEQ.

This clone was observed a handful of times. The J gene is TRBJ1-2, the V gene TRBV6-4; 7 nucleotides line up with TRBD1. The CDR3 is 13 residues long. The V gene end was trimmed by 5 bases and the J gene end by 8 bases; junction bases not matched to a gene: 8. Germline-derived CDR1 and CDR2 are MRHNA and SNTAGT. CDR3 in DNA: TGTGCCAGCAGTCCTGACAGGGCTGGAGGCTACACCTTC. This codes for CASSPDRAGGYTF.

J is TRBJ1-5 and V is TRBV5-8; 7 bases are shared with TRBD1. CDR3 length: 15 residues. Germline V gene lookup returns CDR1 SGHTS and CDR2 YDEGEE. The ends lost 4 bases at V and 3 bases at J; junction bases unmatched: 7. The CDR3 nucleotides are TGTGCCAGCAGCCCGGGACAGCAGTTCAATCAGCCCCAGCATTTT. This encodes CASSPGQQFNQPQHF.

V is TRBV19 and J is TRBJ1-2; no firm D call. Germline V gives CDR1 LNHDA, CDR2 SQIVND (reference sequence). The length of the CDR3 is 13 residues. V lost 5 bases to trimming and J lost 7 bases, with 14 bases between them. For the CDR3, the DNA is TGTGCCAGTAGTCCTTCCGCTGAGCGTGGCTACACCTTC. Translating it yields CASSPSAERGYTF. The whole variable domain, remainder taken from reference TRBV19 and TRBJ1-2, is DGGITQSPKYLFRKEGQNVTLSCEQNLNHDAMYWYRQDPGQGLRLIYYSQIVNDFQKGDIAEGYSVSREKKESFPLTVTSAQKNPTAFYLCASSPSAERGYTFGSGTRLTVV.

The chain links TRBV19 to TRBJ2-1, with 7 bases fitting TRBD2. The V gene end was trimmed by 5 bases and the J gene end by 0 bases; junction bases not matched to a gene: 4. The CDR3 is 15 residues long. Germline CDR1 and CDR2: LNHDA and SQIVND (reference sequence). Written as DNA, the CDR3 is TGTGCCAGTAGTTGGGGGGGGAGCTCCTACAATGAGCAGTTCTTC. It is translated as CASSWGGSSYNEQFF.

CDR3 amino acids: CASSQRTSGAQETQYF. In nucleotides, the CDR3 is TGTGCCAGCAGCCAACGGACTAGCGGGGCCCAAGAGACCCAGTACTTC. The chain carries TRBV5-4 and TRBJ2-5; 12 positions match TRBD2. Unmatched junction bases numbered 5, after V lost 4 bases and J lost 1 base. Germline V gene lookup returns CDR1 SGHNT and CDR2 YYREEE (reference sequence). The CDR3 runs to 16 residues.

The chain carries TRBV6-6 and TRBJ1-1; no definite D call. Trimming left V 5 bases short and J 2 bases short, with 15 bases between. This CDR3 has 15 residues. Germline CDR1 and CDR2: MNHNY and SVGAGI (reference sequence). CDR3: CASSPRGGRNTEAFF. CDR3 bases: TGTGCCAGCAGTCCTCGGGGTGGTCGAAACACTGAAGCTTTCTTT.